This TCR beta chain was recorded in a study of T cell responses to AZD1222 COVID-19 vaccine. Study-level findings and limits: Nearly half of spike-specific TCRs reportedly target variant regions that are unmutated in the B.1.351 and B.1.1.7 variants.

This clone was seen more than once but under ten times. As yet, its antigen is unknown. There are 13 residues in the CDR3. Losses at the gene ends were 8 bases for V and 7 bases for J; bases not matched to a gene: 8. Here immunoSEQ multiplex PCR was the method, and the copy in TCRdb shows in-frame clones only, minus some. The sample holds over 65,000 clones, around 80% seen once. V and J are TRBV12-3 or TRBV12-4 and TRBJ1-5; 7 positions agree with TRBD1. This TCR was recovered from an adult in good health. Material: peripheral blood, obtained on day 0 of AZD1222 vaccination. The CDR3 nucleotides read TGTGCCAGCCAAAAGCAACAGGGGCAGCCCCAGCATTTT. This gives the protein CASQKQQGQPQHF.